These T cell receptor beta chains were read from a single sample in a study of neurological immune-mediated disorders. TCRdb re-derived calls from the 5' RACE reads in MiXCR, one entry per CDR3 protein. The sample carries roughly 32,000 distinct CDR3 sequences, around 14% recorded once. Specimen: PBMCs. The receptors here all came from a man between 65 and 85 years old in good health. The CDR3 runs from the conserved cysteine through the conserved F or W. A D gene is named only where the DNA matches it firmly. Size is omitted from some rows. Given values are once, few, many or a class for expanded clones.

V gene,D gene,J gene,CDR3 length,clone size,CDR3 DNA,CDR3 protein
TRBV2,-,TRBJ2-4,15,many,TGTGCCAGCAGTGAACACGGGGCACCGAAAAACATTCAGTACTTC,CASSEHGAPKNIQYF
TRBV20-1,TRBD1,TRBJ1-2,12,-,TGCAGTGCTGAGGCCGACAGGGGTAGCTACACCTTC,CSAEADRGSYTF
TRBV7-2,-,TRBJ2-3,11,many,TGTGCCAGCACCTCGAAGAATACGCAGTATTTT,CASTSKNTQYF
TRBV12-3/TRBV12-4,-,TRBJ1-2,13,many,TGTGCCAGCAGTTCGACGGGGGGCTATGGCTACACCTTC,CASSSTGGYGYTF
TRBV5-5,TRBD1,TRBJ1-3,15,many,TGTGCCAGCAGCGGAACAGGGGGAGCGGGAAACACCATATATTTT,CASSGTGGAGNTIYF
TRBV2,-,TRBJ2-7,14,many,TGTGCCAGCAGTTACTTCGGAAGCTCCTACGAGCAGTACTTC,CASSYFGSSYEQYF
TRBV12-3/TRBV12-4,-,TRBJ1-4,14,many,TGTGCCAGCAGTTTAGCGGGAAAGTATCAAAAACTGTTTTTT,CASSLAGKYQKLFF
TRBV12-3/TRBV12-4,-,TRBJ1-1,11,many,TGTGCCAGCAGTTTTCGTTCAAAGGCTTTCTTT,CASSFRSKAFF
TRBV14,-,TRBJ2-7,16,many,TGTGCCAGCAGCCAAGATAAGTTCGGAGACTCACACGAGCAGTACTTC,CASSQDKFGDSHEQYF
TRBV18,-,TRBJ2-7,11,many,TGTGCCAGCTCTCGGGACATCGAGCAGTACTTC,CASSRDIEQYF
TRBV6-6,TRBD1,TRBJ1-6,15,many,TGTGCCAGCAGTTCCCGACAGGGGGGTAATTCACCCCTCCACTTT,CASSSRQGGNSPLHF
TRBV5-1,TRBD1,TRBJ2-5,20,medium-sized,TGCGCCAGCAGCTTTGACCCTATTATAAACGACAGGGGGCGGAAGGAGACCCAGTACTTC,CASSFDPIINDRGRKETQYF
TRBV5-6,TRBD1,TRBJ1-3,16,many,TGTGCCAGCAGCTTACTGGGACAGGGGGAGGTAAACACCATATATTTT,CASSLLGQGEVNTIYF
TRBV5-1,-,TRBJ2-5,14,many,TGCGCCAGCAGCTGGAATGTCGACCAAGAGACCCAGTACTTC,CASSWNVDQETQYF
TRBV11-3,TRBD1,TRBJ2-6,19,many,TGTGCCAGCAGCTTAGGGGACAGGGGGGTACCCTCTGGGGCCAACGTCCTGACTTTC,CASSLGDRGVPSGANVLTF
TRBV7-3,-,TRBJ2-2,12,many,TGTGCCAGCAGCCCCGCGGACGGGGAGCTGTTTTTT,CASSPADGELFF
TRBV20-1,-,TRBJ1-4,16,many,TGCAGTGCTAGAAACCCTAGGGGGGGCAAGGGTGAAAAACTGTTTTTT,CSARNPRGGKGEKLFF
TRBV9,-,TRBJ2-7,13,many,TGTGCCAGCAGCCCAGGGGTGTCCTACGAGCAGTACTTC,CASSPGVSYEQYF
TRBV5-1,TRBD1,TRBJ2-3,17,many,TGTGCCAGCAGCTTGAGGCCGGGACAGGGAGTCACAGATACGCAGTATTTT,CASSLRPGQGVTDTQYF
TRBV6-1,TRBD2,TRBJ2-5,15,many,TGTGCCAGCAGCGGTCTAGCGGGGGTCCAAGAGACCCAGTACTTC,CASSGLAGVQETQYF
TRBV10-3,-,TRBJ2-2,16,many,TGTGCCATCACCCCTACAGGCCATCCGAACACCGGGGAGCTGTTTTTT,CAITPTGHPNTGELFF
TRBV7-2,-,TRBJ1-4,14,many,TGTGCCAGCAGCATCACTGCAACTAATGAAAAACTGTTTTTT,CASSITATNEKLFF
TRBV12-3/TRBV12-4,-,TRBJ2-3,13,-,TGTGCCTCCGCCCCACTTGGCACAGATACGCGGTATTTT,CASAPLGTDTRYF
TRBV5-5,-,TRBJ1-5,13,medium-sized,TGTGCCAGCAGCCTAGGGGCCAATCAGCCCCAGCATTTT,CASSLGANQPQHF
TRBV5-1,TRBD1,TRBJ1-2,13,many,TGCGCCAGCAGCCAATCCACAGGGGATGGCTACACCTTC,CASSQSTGDGYTF
TRBV29-1,TRBD1,TRBJ2-7,12,many,TGCAGCGTTTCCGGACAGGGCTTGGCCCAGTACTTC,CSVSGQGLAQYF
TRBV5-1,-,TRBJ2-2,15,many,TGCGCCAGCAGCCGAGGGGATACGAACACCGGGGAGCTGTTTTTT,CASSRGDTNTGELFF
TRBV27,-,TRBJ2-7,13,many,TGTGCCAGCGGCTACACCGTGTCTGGCGAGCAGTACTTC,CASGYTVSGEQYF
TRBV7-2,-,TRBJ2-7,14,many,TGTGCCAGCAGCTTAGCGGGGTCCGCCTACGAGCAGTACTTC,CASSLAGSAYEQYF
TRBV12-3/TRBV12-4,-,TRBJ2-1,16,-,TGTGCCAGCAGTCCCCACGGGCGGGGGCTATACAATGAGCAGTTCTTC,CASSPHGRGLYNEQFF
TRBV10-3,TRBD2,TRBJ2-7,17,many,TGTGCCATCAGTGATACCAGAGTAGCGGGGGGTCTTTACGAGCAGTACTTC,CAISDTRVAGGLYEQYF
TRBV3-1,TRBD1,TRBJ1-5,14,many,TGTGCCAGCAGTGGGACAGGGGGCGGTCAGCCCCAGCATTTT,CASSGTGGGQPQHF
TRBV11-2,-,TRBJ2-7,19,many,TGTGCCAGCAGCTTACTTAAGTTTTGGGACTCCTCCCTGGTCTACGAGCAGTACTTC,CASSLLKFWDSSLVYEQYF
TRBV6-4,TRBD2,TRBJ2-2,15,-,TGTGCCAGCAGTAGACTAGCGGGAGACACCTGGGAGCTGGTTTTT,CASSRLAGDTWELVF
TRBV28,-,TRBJ2-4,14,many,TGTGCCAGCAGTTTCCGGACAGGGAGGGACATTCAGTACTTC,CASSFRTGRDIQYF
TRBV6-1,-,TRBJ2-7,14,many,TGTGCCATCTCTGGAGCCAGGGACTTTTACGAGCAGTACTTC,CAISGARDFYEQYF
TRBV25-1,-,TRBJ1-2,11,many,TGTGCCAGCAGTGCGGCGTATGGCTACACCTTC,CASSAAYGYTF
TRBV29-1,-,TRBJ2-6,13,many,TGCAGCGTTGATGGGGGTGGGGCCAACGTCCTGACTTTC,CSVDGGGANVLTF
TRBV29-1,-,TRBJ2-3,14,many,TGCAGCTGTGCGGGTAATGTAGGGACAGATACGCAGTATTTT,CSCAGNVGTDTQYF
TRBV29-1,TRBD1,TRBJ2-2,14,many,TGCAGCGTTGACGGACAGGGGAACACCGGGGAGCTGTTTTTT,CSVDGQGNTGELFF
TRBV7-9,-,TRBJ1-3,14,many,TGTGCCAGCAGCCGGAGGGGTACTGGAAACACCATATATTTT,CASSRRGTGNTIYF